This is a list of T cell receptor beta chains from one sample in a study of T cells after yellow fever vaccination. TCRdb re-analysed the 5' RACE reads in MiXCR, keeping a single row per CDR3 protein. There are about 210,000 distinct CDR3 sequences in the sample; 6.7% occur only once, and 1% to 1.2% lies in the top ten. The material sequenced was CD4+ T cells sorted from PBMCs, taken on the day of the yellow fever booster vaccination. These receptors were collected from a man aged 25-40 years who received the YFV17D yellow fever vaccine. Each CDR3 is given with its conserved first and last residue. Each record gives: D gene, V gene, clone size, J gene, CDR3 DNA, CDR3 protein. The D gene is left open where the match is weak. The size field is filled for only some rows; it gives once, few, many or a size class.

.	TRBV30	.	TRBJ2-2	TGTGCCTGGAGTTCTGGGAGGGGGTGGGCCGGGGAGCTGTTTTTT	CAWSSGRGWAGELFF
.	TRBV5-1	many	TRBJ2-7	TGCGCCAGCAGCTTCCTAGTCGGCGAAAGCGAGCAGTACTTC	CASSFLVGESEQYF
.	TRBV28	.	TRBJ1-1	TGTGCCAGCAGCCCAATAGGTTCCCAGAGGGGCACTGAAGCTTTCTTT	CASSPIGSQRGTEAFF
.	TRBV4-3	many	TRBJ2-1	TGCGCCAGCAGCCAAGATACGGGGATCGAGCAGTTCTTC	CASSQDTGIEQFF
.	TRBV6-5	.	TRBJ1-1	TGTGCCAGCATTATGACAGTGAACACTGAAGCTTTCTTT	CASIMTVNTEAFF
.	TRBV28	many	TRBJ1-2	TGTGCCAGCGGAGGCGGGCAGCGGATATATGGCTACACCTTC	CASGGGQRIYGYTF
.	TRBV7-2	many	TRBJ2-7	TGTGCCAGCAGCTTAAGCGCAATCTACGAGCAGTACTTC	CASSLSAIYEQYF
.	TRBV5-1	many	TRBJ2-1	TGCGCCAGCAGCTCCCGGGACCCGGGCTACAATGAGCAGTTCTTC	CASSSRDPGYNEQFF
.	TRBV7-2	few	TRBJ2-7	TGTGCCAGCAGCTTACTGAGCGGCAAAGGGTACGAGCAGTACTTC	CASSLLSGKGYEQYF
TRBD1	TRBV7-2	.	TRBJ1-5	TGTGCCAGCAGCTTAGTACAGGGGGGGAATCAGCCCCAGCATTTT	CASSLVQGGNQPQHF
.	TRBV19	.	TRBJ2-5	TGTGCCAGTAGTACCCCCCTAGGGACCCAAGAGACCCAGTACTTC	CASSTPLGTQETQYF
TRBD1	TRBV3-1	.	TRBJ2-5	TGTGCCAGCAGCCAATACAGGGGCCAAGAGACCCAGTACTTC	CASSQYRGQETQYF
.	TRBV20-1	many	TRBJ2-7	TGCAGTGCCACCCGACCCATGCTGAGCGACGAGCAGTACTTC	CSATRPMLSDEQYF
TRBD1	TRBV5-1	many	TRBJ2-1	TGCGCCAGCAGCTTGGGGGACAGGGTTTTGAGAAATGAGCAGTTCTTC	CASSLGDRVLRNEQFF
.	TRBV7-2	few	TRBJ2-3	TGTGCCAGCAGCTCGGTGCGGAGTGGGGACACAGATACGCAGTATTTT	CASSSVRSGDTDTQYF
TRBD2	TRBV11-2	few	TRBJ2-7	TGTGCCAGCAGCCCGACCTATGCCGGGACTAGAAGTTACGAGCAGTACTTC	CASSPTYAGTRSYEQYF
TRBD1	TRBV10-3	many	TRBJ2-2	TGTGCCATCAGTGAGACGGGACAGGAGAACACCGGGGAGCTGTTTTTT	CAISETGQENTGELFF
TRBD2	TRBV28	many	TRBJ2-1	TGTGCCAGCAGCCATGGCGGGAGCTCCTACAATGAGCAGTTCTTC	CASSHGGSSYNEQFF
TRBD1	TRBV5-1	few	TRBJ2-7	TGCGCCAGCAGCACCCGGACAGGGGGCTACGAGCAGTACTTC	CASSTRTGGYEQYF
.	TRBV5-6	few	TRBJ1-5	TGTGCCAGCAGCGGTGGAGGGGCAGGCAGCAATCAGCCCCAGCATTTT	CASSGGGAGSNQPQHF
TRBD1	TRBV6-1	.	TRBJ1-3	TGTGCCAGCAGGCTCGGACAGGGTCGAAACACCATATATTTT	CASRLGQGRNTIYF
.	TRBV7-8	many	TRBJ1-1	TGTGCCAGCAGCTTAGCCGGGACAATGAACACTGAAGCTTTCTTT	CASSLAGTMNTEAFF
.	TRBV6-5	many	TRBJ2-6	TGTGCCAGCAGTCCCGGAGAGGGTCGGACGGGGGCCAACGTCCTGACTTTC	CASSPGEGRTGANVLTF
.	TRBV9	many	TRBJ2-5	TGTGCCAGCAGCGTAGGTGGAGGGCGGGAGACCCAGTACTTC	CASSVGGGRETQYF
TRBD1	TRBV12-3/TRBV12-4	.	TRBJ2-1	TGTGCCAGCAGTTTTAGGGGGCTGAATGAGCAGTTCTTC	CASSFRGLNEQFF
.	TRBV7-2	few	TRBJ2-1	TGTGCCAGCAGCTTAGCCGCCGGGGTCAGCTCCTACAATGAGCAGTTCTTC	CASSLAAGVSSYNEQFF
.	TRBV15	many	TRBJ2-7	TGTGCCACCAGCAGAGTGGGCTCCGGGGAGGAGCAGTACTTC	CATSRVGSGEEQYF
.	TRBV20-1	few	TRBJ2-5	TGCAGTGTGGTCCCCGCGGGCCAAGAGACCCAGTACTTC	CSVVPAGQETQYF
TRBD2	TRBV27	few	TRBJ2-3	TGTGCCAGCAGTTTATACGGACTAGCGGGACGGTCCGCAGATACGCAGTATTTT	CASSLYGLAGRSADTQYF
.	TRBV7-2	.	TRBJ1-6	TGTGCCAGCAGCTTACAGGGTCGGGATAATTCACCCCTCCACTTT	CASSLQGRDNSPLHF
TRBD2	TRBV6-1	.	TRBJ2-3	TGTGCCAGCAGGGGTACACTAGCGGGTACAGATACGCAGTATTTT	CASRGTLAGTDTQYF
.	TRBV2	.	TRBJ2-4	TGTGCCAGCACCCGTCTAGCCAAAAACATTCAGTACTTC	CASTRLAKNIQYF
TRBD2	TRBV3-1	many	TRBJ2-1	TGTGCCAGCAGCCAAGATCAGCGGGAGGGACGGGCCACCGGCCACTCAATTTACAATGAGCAGTTCTTC	CASSQDQREGRATGHSIYNEQFF
.	TRBV18	many	TRBJ2-7	TGTGCCAGCTCACAACCGAACTCCTACGAGCAGTACTTC	CASSQPNSYEQYF
.	TRBV10-3	.	TRBJ2-1	TGTGCCATCAGCAAGCCGGGACTCCGAGCTTACAATGAGCAGTTCTTC	CAISKPGLRAYNEQFF
TRBD2	TRBV27	.	TRBJ2-1	TGTGCCAGCAGTCCCGCCTCGTCTAGCGGGAGATGGAATGAGCAGTTCTTC	CASSPASSSGRWNEQFF
.	TRBV20-1	few	TRBJ1-2	TGCAGTGCTAGAGATTCGAACGGGGGAGCCTATGGCTACACCTTC	CSARDSNGGAYGYTF
.	TRBV12-3/TRBV12-4	.	TRBJ2-3	TGTGCCAGCAGTTTTCGCGGTGTGCGGACAGATACGCAGTATTTT	CASSFRGVRTDTQYF
TRBD2	TRBV20-1	few	TRBJ2-1	TGCAGTGCTAGAGATGACCGGACTAGCGGTTACAATGAGCAGTTCTTC	CSARDDRTSGYNEQFF
TRBD2	TRBV20-1	few	TRBJ2-7	TGCAGTGCAACTAGCGGGAGTAGAGACGAGCAGTACTTC	CSATSGSRDEQYF
TRBD2	TRBV12-3/TRBV12-4	few	TRBJ2-1	TGTGCCAGCAGCTTTAGTAGCGGGAGGTACAATGAGCAGTTCTTC	CASSFSSGRYNEQFF
.	TRBV21-1	few	TRBJ2-2	TGTGCCAGCAGCATGAGAGCGGGAGGGAACACCGGGGAGCTGTTTTTT	CASSMRAGGNTGELFF
.	TRBV7-2	many	TRBJ2-5	TGTGCCAGCAGCCAGGCGCTGGGCCAAGAGACCCAGTACTTC	CASSQALGQETQYF
.	TRBV29-1	.	TRBJ2-5	TGCAGCTCCGCCGAGGGGTCGGGGTTCGGTGAGACCCAGTACTTC	CSSAEGSGFGETQYF
.	TRBV6-6	few	TRBJ2-7	TGTGCCAGCAGTTACGAGACAGCCTACGAGCAGTACTTC	CASSYETAYEQYF
TRBD2	TRBV11-2	.	TRBJ2-3	TGTGCCAGCAGCTTCCTAAACTTGGTGGGACTAGGGGGCACAGATACGCAGTATTTT	CASSFLNLVGLGGTDTQYF
.	TRBV6-1	few	TRBJ2-7	TGTGCCAGCAGCCCCCAAACTGGCTTAGAGCAGTACTTC	CASSPQTGLEQYF
.	TRBV3-1	many	TRBJ2-7	TGTGCCAGCAGCCCCGAGGCAGGCGGAGGAACCAAGCAGTACTTC	CASSPEAGGGTKQYF